This note documents a single T cell receptor beta chain sequence. Its antigen remains unidentified. The entry originates in a study of cytomegalovirus exposure and HLA in healthy donors. The study's findings and limits: Reportedly, TCR beta sequences accurately predicted HLA-A and HLA-B alleles in most subjects.

The study ran its PCR with 60 Vbeta and 13 Jbeta primers. Clones were read by immunoSEQ multiplex PCR, and TCRdb kept only the in-frame ones, dropping some. The table shows about 170,000 clones, with roughly 84% occurring only once. This CDR3 has 17 residues. Per germline, CDR1 SGHAT and CDR2 FQNNGV. Trimming cost V 5 bases and J 0 bases; bases outside gene matches: 9. The chain uses TRBV11-2 and TRBJ2-7; TRBD2 agrees at 11 bases. This TCR came from a male donor in good health and CMV-seronegative. Material for sequencing was PBMCs. In nucleotides, the CDR3 is TGTGCCAGCAGCCTAACCGAAACTAGCGGGAGCTCCTACGAGCAGTACTTC. Amino acids: CASSLTETSGSSYEQYF.